Listed below are T cell receptor beta chains from one sample, sequenced in a study of shared clonotypes between healthy human individuals. Sequencing was performed with immunoSEQ multiplex PCR; in TCRdb, only in-frame clones are kept and a portion is missing. Counted here are some 600,000 clones, approximately 96% occurring once; the ten biggest clones make up about 0.12%. Sequencing was performed on naive CD8+ T cells sorted from blood. These TCRs come from a woman aged 25 to 39 in good health. CDR3s include the opening cysteine and the closing phenylalanine or tryptophan.

>TRBV5-1
CASSKRLADKNIQYF
>TRBV19
CASSELAGLETQYF
>TRBV19
CASSMVTSIPPLSSYNEQFF
>TRBV28
CASRGRYNEQFF
>TRBV28
CASTEVGGTGELFF
>TRBV9
CASSFGHHSSTDTQYF
>TRBV7-6
CASSLARASGNTIYF
>TRBV27
CASSLSSTLAGQETQYF
>TRBV9
CASSGGEAGLEGKLFF
>TRBV19
CASSTPPLGHTDTQYF
>TRBV27
CASSSGIGEWDTIYF
>TRBV28
CASSQGQGGQPQHF
>TRBV27
CASSLFSNTEAFF
>TRBV27
CASSLAGNWNEQFF
>TRBV5-6
CASSLNFNEQFF
>TRBV28
CASSKMGDGYQPQHF
>TRBV6-1
CASSDVTSGRADTQYF
>TRBV5-6
CASSLSPNQPQHF
>TRBV19
CASRPRQAFYNEQFF
>TRBV28
CASSFLVTGDTQYF
>TRBV20-1
CSDPSGRIF
>TRBV5-1
CASSVKEDTEAFF
>TRBV28
CASSFPPEGASNQPQHF
>TRBV28
CASSPGLLGRSNQPQHF
>TRBV27
CASSFSTSGLYEQYF
>TRBV6-5
CASSSQGGNTEAFF
>TRBV6-5
CASTQGTNTGELFF
>TRBV4-1
CASSDGTGGLYGYTF
>TRBV23-1
CASSWWAGELFF
>TRBV28
CASSLYPGARETQYF
>TRBV7-8
CASSPADRERHNQPQHF
>TRBV9
CASSDGTSGDTYNEQFF
>TRBV4-1
CASSTRQGTGAQFF
>TRBV14
CASSQEGQEFGVMNTEAFF
>TRBV14
CASSSGQGFYGYTF
>TRBV6-6
CASSSPMNEQFF
>TRBV5-5
CASSAGQPNTGELFF
>TRBV5-4
CASTLLGGANEQFF
>TRBV19
CASRHREALNTEAFF
>TRBV21-1
CASSSETQYF
>TRBV9
CASSKGQGSTDTQYF
>TRBV15
CATSRGRGAYEQYF
>TRBV5-6
CASSLDLRGPPLHF
>TRBV5-4
CASSLGLGSSYEQYF
>TRBV27
CASSWGGTQYF
>TRBV4-1
CASSQEFQARPQHF
>TRBV7-6
CASSLIVGPGGRNPYEQYF
>TRBV2
CASIGTENTGELFF
>TRBV19
CASSIDREGLETQYF
>TRBV18
CASSPLDRGNKAGELFF
>TRBV7-9
CASSPGISYEQYF
>TRBV2
CASSTRAGELFF
>TRBV5-6
CASSLATGEAFF
>TRBV13
CASSLRAAAVETQYF